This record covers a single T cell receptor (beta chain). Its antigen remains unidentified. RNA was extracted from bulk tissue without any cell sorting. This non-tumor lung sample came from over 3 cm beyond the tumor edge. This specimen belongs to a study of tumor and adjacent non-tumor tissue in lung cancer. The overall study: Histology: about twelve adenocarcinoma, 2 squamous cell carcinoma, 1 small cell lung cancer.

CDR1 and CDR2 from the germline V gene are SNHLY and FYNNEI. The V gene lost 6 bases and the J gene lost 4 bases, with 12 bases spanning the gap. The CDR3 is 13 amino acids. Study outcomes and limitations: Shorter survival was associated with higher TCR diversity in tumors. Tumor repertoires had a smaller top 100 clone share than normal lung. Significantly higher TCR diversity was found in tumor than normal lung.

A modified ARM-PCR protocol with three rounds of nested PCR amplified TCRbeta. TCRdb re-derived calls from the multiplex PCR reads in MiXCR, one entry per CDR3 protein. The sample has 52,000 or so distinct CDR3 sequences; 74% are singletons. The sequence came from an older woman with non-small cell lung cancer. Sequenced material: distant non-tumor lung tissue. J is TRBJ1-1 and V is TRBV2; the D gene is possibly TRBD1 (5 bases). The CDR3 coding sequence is TGTGCCAGCAGGATTCAGGGCAGCACTGAAGCTTTCTTT. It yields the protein CASRIQGSTEAFF.